A selection of T cell receptor beta chains follows, all from one sample in a study of blood T cell repertoires in COVID-19. Assay: immunoSEQ multiplex PCR; the TCRdb copy retains only in-frame clones and omits some. The sample has around 100,000 clones, about 87% seen once. Sequences were obtained from peripheral blood. These receptor sequences come from a man aged 50 or older with acute or convalescent COVID-19. The CDR3 runs from the conserved cysteine through the conserved F or W. The D gene is left open where the match is weak. For some rows the clone size is stated as once, few or many, or as a class when expanded; others skip it.

d_call	v_call	clone_size	j_call	cdr3_length	cdr3_aa	cdr3_nt
NA	TRBV4-1	NA	TRBJ2-3	13	CASSQGSGGTQYF	TGCGCCAGCAGCCAAGGGTCCGGCGGTACGCAGTATTTT
TRBD1	TRBV7-6	NA	TRBJ1-2	15	CASSPQGADTYGYTF	TGTGCCAGCAGCCCCCAGGGGGCCGATACTTATGGCTACACCTTC
NA	TRBV11-2	NA	TRBJ2-2	12	CASSLAFGELFF	TGTGCCAGCAGCTTAGCTTTCGGGGAGCTGTTTTTT
TRBD1	TRBV3-1/TRBV3-2	NA	TRBJ1-6	15	CASSQFRDRGSPLHF	TGTGCCAGCAGCCAATTCCGGGACAGGGGGTCACCCCTCCACTTT
NA	TRBV5-1	NA	TRBJ2-1	18	CASSLGDELRGFYNEQFF	TGCGCCAGCAGCTTGGGCGACGAACTGCGGGGTTTTTACAATGAGCAGTTCTTC
NA	TRBV11-3	NA	TRBJ1-6	16	CASSFTDEGGDSPLHF	TGTGCCAGCAGCTTCACTGATGAGGGTGGTGACTCACCCCTCCACTTT
TRBD2	TRBV18	NA	TRBJ2-1	17	CASSSTPGLAGDWEQFF	TGTGCCAGCTCATCCACCCCGGGACTAGCGGGAGATTGGGAGCAGTTCTTC
NA	TRBV28	NA	TRBJ2-5	11	CASKLQETQYF	TGTGCCAGTAAGCTCCAAGAGACCCAGTACTTC
NA	TRBV30	NA	TRBJ2-2	12	CAWGKRAGELFF	TGTGCCTGGGGGAAGAGGGCCGGGGAGCTGTTTTTT
TRBD2	TRBV6-5	NA	TRBJ2-1	15	CASSYSSGRANEQFF	TGTGCCAGCAGTTACTCTAGCGGGAGGGCAAATGAGCAGTTCTTC
NA	TRBV6-4	NA	TRBJ1-1	13	CASSDRGNTEAFF	TGTGCCAGCAGTGACAGGGGGAACACTGAAGCTTTCTTT
NA	TRBV6-4	NA	TRBJ2-5	19	CASSLPYRNPYRQQETQYF	TGTGCCAGCAGTCTCCCCTATCGTAACCCGTACCGACAGCAAGAGACCCAGTACTTC
NA	TRBV20-1	NA	TRBJ2-1	11	CSAQGGGEQFF	TGCAGTGCCCAGGGAGGGGGTGAGCAGTTCTTC
NA	TRBV29-1	NA	TRBJ2-5	12	CSVGYGEETQYF	TGCAGCGTTGGGTATGGAGAAGAGACCCAGTACTTC
TRBD1	TRBV7-2	once	TRBJ1-3	15	CASSLRTGPGNTIYF	TGTGCCAGCAGCCTACGGACAGGGCCTGGAAACACCATATATTTT
TRBD2	TRBV3-1/TRBV3-2	NA	TRBJ2-7	17	CASSLRTSGRWAYEQYF	TGTGCCAGCAGCCTACGGACTAGCGGGAGATGGGCCTACGAGCAGTACTTC
NA	TRBV19	NA	TRBJ2-3	13	CASSIGAYDTQYF	TGTGCCAGTAGTATAGGGGCCTACGATACGCAGTATTTT
TRBD2	TRBV5-1	NA	TRBJ2-1	17	CASSLFSGVSSYNEQFF	TGCGCCAGCAGCCTATTTAGCGGGGTCAGCTCCTACAATGAGCAGTTCTTC
NA	TRBV29-1	NA	TRBJ2-1	11	CSVGDSPEQFF	TGCAGCGTTGGGGACTCTCCTGAGCAGTTCTTC
TRBD1	TRBV5-1	NA	TRBJ1-3	15	CASSRGTGPRNTIYF	TGCGCCAGCAGCCGTGGGACAGGGCCCCGCAACACCATATATTTT
NA	TRBV10-2	NA	TRBJ2-5	17	CASRGHRRLDPGETQYF	TGCGCCAGCAGGGGCCACAGGCGTCTCGATCCAGGGGAGACCCAGTACTTC
NA	TRBV5-1	NA	TRBJ1-4	13	CASSRRLNEKLFF	TGCGCCAGCAGCCGGAGACTTAATGAAAAACTGTTTTTT
NA	TRBV10-2	NA	TRBJ1-5	15	CASSEWGVSNQPQHF	TGCGCCAGCAGTGAGTGGGGGGTGAGCAATCAGCCCCAGCATTTT
TRBD2	TRBV5-1	NA	TRBJ2-3	15	CASSLLGLAADTQYF	TGCGCCAGCAGCTTGCTGGGACTAGCAGCAGATACGCAGTATTTT
NA	TRBV19	NA	TRBJ1-2	13	CASSRDSSGGYTF	TGTGCCAGTAGCCGCGATTCCTCCGGTGGCTACACCTTC
NA	TRBV30	NA	TRBJ2-7	12	CAWSPFSYEQYF	TGTGCCTGGAGTCCTTTTTCCTACGAGCAGTACTTC
TRBD2	TRBV12-5	NA	TRBJ2-1	16	CASAFKAGATYNEQFF	TGTGCTAGTGCTTTTAAAGCGGGGGCGACGTACAATGAGCAGTTCTTC
TRBD1	TRBV5-1	NA	TRBJ1-2	17	CASSHRWDRERVKGYTF	TGCGCCAGCAGCCACCGCTGGGACAGGGAACGGGTGAAAGGCTACACCTTC
TRBD2	TRBV5-6	NA	TRBJ2-3	16	CASSSYVGREVDTQYF	TGTGCCAGCAGTTCCTATGTAGGGCGGGAGGTGGATACGCAGTATTTT
NA	TRBV7-9	NA	TRBJ2-7	16	CASSLVGGTNSYEQYF	TGTGCCAGCAGCTTAGTGGGTGGGACAAACTCCTACGAGCAGTACTTC
TRBD2	TRBV5-4	once	TRBJ2-7	16	CASSLQKRGVWDEQYF	TGTGCCAGCAGCTTGCAGAAACGGGGGGTCTGGGACGAGCAGTACTTC
NA	TRBV5-1	NA	TRBJ2-2	12	CASSSNTGELFF	TGCGCCAGCAGCTCTAACACCGGGGAGCTGTTTTTT
TRBD2	TRBV9	NA	TRBJ2-1	16	CASSVGFLAGVVEQFF	TGTGCCAGCAGCGTAGGTTTTCTAGCGGGAGTTGTTGAGCAGTTCTTC
NA	TRBV6-4	NA	TRBJ2-1	12	CASSEQGGEQFF	TGTGCCAGCAGTGAACAGGGCGGTGAGCAGTTCTTC
TRBD1	TRBV6-4	NA	TRBJ1-6	13	CASGTGDNSPLHF	TGTGCCAGTGGGACAGGAGATAATTCACCCCTCCACTTT
TRBD2	TRBV28	NA	TRBJ2-1	12	CASTKEGLEQFF	TGTGCCAGCACCAAGGAGGGACTAGAGCAGTTCTTC
NA	TRBV7-2	NA	TRBJ2-1	13	CASSLVGVLGQFF	TGTGCCAGCAGCTTAGTCGGGGTTCTGGGGCAGTTCTTC
TRBD2	TRBV10-2	once	TRBJ2-1	15	CASHLTGGRANEQFF	TGCGCCAGCCACCTTACTGGCGGGAGGGCCAATGAGCAGTTCTTC
TRBD2	TRBV19	NA	TRBJ2-2	18	CASRRLAGTSPNTGELFF	TGTGCCAGTAGGAGACTAGCGGGAACCTCACCGAACACCGGGGAGCTGTTTTTT
TRBD1	TRBV15	NA	TRBJ1-5	18	CATSATGTGGKNNQPQHF	TGTGCCACCAGCGCAACCGGGACAGGCGGGAAGAACAATCAGCCCCAGCATTTT
TRBD1	TRBV18	few	TRBJ1-5	17	CASSPLRTGKGRQPQHF	TGTGCCAGCTCACCACTACGGACAGGGAAGGGAAGACAGCCCCAGCATTTT
TRBD2	TRBV25-1	NA	TRBJ2-5	17	CASSEWASGRAGETQYF	TGTGCCAGCAGTGAATGGGCTAGCGGGAGGGCCGGAGAGACCCAGTACTTC
TRBD1	TRBV9	NA	TRBJ1-2	13	CASSPGQVYSYTF	TGTGCCAGCAGCCCTGGACAGGTGTATAGCTACACCTTC
NA	TRBV30	once	TRBJ1-6	14	CAWSRERANSPLHF	TGTGCCTGGAGCCGGGAGAGGGCTAATTCACCCCTCCACTTT
NA	TRBV6-4	once	TRBJ1-5	14	CASSLQGGNQPQHF	TGTGCCAGCAGTTTACAGGGAGGGAATCAGCCCCAGCATTTT
TRBD1	TRBV24-1	NA	TRBJ1-1	16	CATSDSWDRGSTEAFF	TGTGCCACCAGTGATTCTTGGGACAGGGGAAGCACTGAAGCTTTCTTT
TRBD1	TRBV28	NA	TRBJ1-4	14	CASSLTGDNEKLFF	TGTGCCAGCAGCCTGACAGGGGATAATGAAAAACTGTTTTTT
NA	TRBV13	NA	TRBJ1-5	12	CASSSGPGDLYF	TGTGCCAGCAGCTCCGGACCGGGAGACTTGTATTTT
NA	TRBV6-1	NA	TRBJ1-1	14	CASSERFGNTEAFF	TGTGCCAGCAGTGAGAGGTTCGGGAACACTGAAGCTTTCTTT
TRBD1	TRBV27	NA	TRBJ1-5	13	CASRTGSYQPQHF	TGTGCCAGCCGGACAGGGTCGTATCAGCCCCAGCATTTT
TRBD1	TRBV5-8	once	TRBJ2-5	14	CASSIGQGWETQYF	TGTGCCAGCAGCATAGGACAGGGGTGGGAGACCCAGTACTTC
NA	TRBV28	NA	TRBJ1-1	14	CASSFGSMNTEAFF	TGTGCCAGCAGTTTTGGCAGTATGAACACTGAAGCTTTCTTT
NA	TRBV7-9	NA	TRBJ2-1	18	CASSLKGRLTSGGNEQFF	TGTGCCAGCAGCCTAAAAGGAAGGTTGACTAGTGGTGGCAATGAGCAGTTCTTC
TRBD1	TRBV10-1	NA	TRBJ2-1	15	CASSEGKGTANEQFF	TGCGCCAGCAGTGAGGGGAAGGGGACAGCCAATGAGCAGTTCTTC
NA	TRBV2	NA	TRBJ1-1	13	CASRSDSNTEAFF	TGTGCCAGCAGATCAGACAGCAACACTGAAGCTTTCTTT
NA	TRBV9	NA	TRBJ2-1	15	CASSPAGTGNNEQFF	TGTGCCAGCAGCCCAGCCGGGACTGGTAACAATGAGCAGTTCTTC
NA	TRBV19	NA	TRBJ2-1	15	CASRDQGSSYNEQFF	TGTGCCAGTAGGGACCAGGGGAGCTCCTACAATGAGCAGTTCTTC
TRBD1	TRBV5-6	NA	TRBJ1-6	15	CASSLAAGGESPLHF	TGTGCCAGCAGCTTGGCCGCAGGGGGCGAATCACCCCTCCACTTT
TRBD2	TRBV5-1	once	TRBJ2-3	19	CASSLGVLAGTPSTDTQYF	TGCGCCAGCAGCTTGGGTGTCCTAGCGGGAACTCCTAGCACAGATACGCAGTATTTT